This TCR beta chain emerged from a study of shared clonotypes between healthy human individuals. Whole-study context: Each donor contributed plates that comprised three CD4 naive, three CD4 memory, two CD8 naive and one CD8 memory.

The deep-level immunoSEQ assay was used. Assay: immunoSEQ multiplex PCR; the TCRdb copy retains only in-frame clones and omits some. The sample carries approximately 2.3 million clones, approximately 95% recorded once. Germline V gives CDR1 SGHRS, CDR2 YFSETQ. The ends lost 2 bases at V and 3 bases at J; junction bases unmatched: 6. CDR3 size: 15 residues. The authors divided CD4+ cells into CD45RA+ naive and CD45RA-negative memory subsets. The clonotype originates from a man between 18 and 29 years old in good health. Some clones in this sample may be carry-over from other donors' samples. The source material was naive CD4+ T cells from PBMCs. Noted subset: CD45RA+ positively selected. The V and J genes are TRBV5-1 and TRBJ2-7, with TRBD2 identical over 9 bases. The CDR3 DNA is TGCGCCAGCAGCTTTTCGGCGGGAGGGATCTACGAGCAGTACTTC. Protein: CASSFSAGGIYEQYF.